This paragraph reports one TCR beta chain. V dropped 3 bases and J dropped 4 bases, with 16 bases sitting between them. The germline V gene has CDR1 SGHAT and CDR2 FQNNGV. This CDR3 spans 16 amino acids. TCRdb's copy holds only in-frame clones and misses some; the assay was immunoSEQ multiplex PCR. Among around 140,000 clones listed, about 87% were seen once. This entry belongs to a study of blood T cell repertoires in COVID-19. Study-wide background: Cohort 3 donors counted as recovered after two negative PCRs, clearance, or resolved symptoms.

This clonotype was obtained from a man between 50 and 59 years old in a cohort exposed to, infected with or recovered from COVID-19 (not recorded which). Sequencing used PBMCs or T cells enriched from blood (not recorded which). The chain joins TRBV11-2 to TRBJ2-1; the D gene is possibly TRBD2 (7 bases). As DNA, the CDR3 is TGTGCCAGCAGCTTGCATCAGGGGACTACTTACAATGAGCAGTTCTTC. Translated, it gives CASSLHQGTTYNEQFF.